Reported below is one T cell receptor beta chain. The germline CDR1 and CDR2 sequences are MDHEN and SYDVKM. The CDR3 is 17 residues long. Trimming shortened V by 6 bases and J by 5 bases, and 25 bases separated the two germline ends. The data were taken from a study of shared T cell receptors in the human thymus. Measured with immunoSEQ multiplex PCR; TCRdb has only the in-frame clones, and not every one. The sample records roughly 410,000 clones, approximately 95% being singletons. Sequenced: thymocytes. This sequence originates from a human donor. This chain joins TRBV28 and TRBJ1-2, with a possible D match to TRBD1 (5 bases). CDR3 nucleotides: TGTGCCAGCAGAACCCGGGATCCGGGACGGAAGACTTATGGCTACACCTTC. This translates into CASRTRDPGRKTYGYTF.